The 3 T cell receptor beta chains below were found in one sample sequenced in a study of Ad26.COV2.S vaccination and SARS-CoV-2 variants. Clones were read by immunoSEQ multiplex PCR, and TCRdb kept only the in-frame ones, dropping some. Here the sample spans approximately 410,000 clones, around 92% being singletons. Sample treatment: 15 to 20 received Ad26.COV2.S at low or high dose, single or two shots; 5 received placebo; per-sample allocation not given. Sampling occurred on day 63 after the first vaccine or placebo injection. Here the sequenced sample was peripheral blood, taken in a trial of Ad26.COV2.S vaccine versus placebo. All receptors come from a person aged 18-60 years who received the Ad26.COV2.S COVID-19 vaccine or a placebo.

This chain connects TRBV2 to TRBJ1-1; D uncertain. This CDR3 spans 14 amino acids. CDR1 and CDR2 (germline): SNHLY, FYNNEI. V lost 5 bases and J lost 3, with 13 bases in between. CDR3 amino acids: CASSHTKLDTEAFF. In DNA form, the CDR3 reads TGTGCCAGCAGTCACACCAAATTGGACACTGAAGCTTTCTTT. Full variable domain (missing parts from reference TRBV2 and TRBJ1-1): EPEVTQTPSHQVTQMGQEVILRCVPISNHLYFYWYRQILGQKVEFLVSFYNNEISEKSEIFDDQFSVERPDGSNFTLKIRSTKLEDSAMYFCASSHTKLDTEAFFGQGTRLTVV.

The chain combines TRBV12-2 with TRBJ2-1; no check of the table's D call, TRBD2, against the DNA was made. TRBV12-2 is noted as a pseudogene. The CDR3 is made up of 17 amino acids. CDR3 residues: CASRFPSGGAIDNEQFF. The CDR3 DNA reads as TGTGCAAGTCGCTTTCCTAGCGGGGGGGCCATAGACAATGAGCAGTTCTTC.

The chain uses TRBV19 and TRBJ1-6; D is ambiguous. Trimming stripped 4 bases from V and 10 bases from J, with 14 bases between. Per the germline V gene, CDR1 is LNHDA and CDR2 is SQIVND (reference sequence). This CDR3 comprises 14 residues. CDR3 in DNA: TGTGCCAGTAGTACAACTTGGGAGGGATCACCCCTCCACTTT. As protein: CASSTTWEGSPLHF.